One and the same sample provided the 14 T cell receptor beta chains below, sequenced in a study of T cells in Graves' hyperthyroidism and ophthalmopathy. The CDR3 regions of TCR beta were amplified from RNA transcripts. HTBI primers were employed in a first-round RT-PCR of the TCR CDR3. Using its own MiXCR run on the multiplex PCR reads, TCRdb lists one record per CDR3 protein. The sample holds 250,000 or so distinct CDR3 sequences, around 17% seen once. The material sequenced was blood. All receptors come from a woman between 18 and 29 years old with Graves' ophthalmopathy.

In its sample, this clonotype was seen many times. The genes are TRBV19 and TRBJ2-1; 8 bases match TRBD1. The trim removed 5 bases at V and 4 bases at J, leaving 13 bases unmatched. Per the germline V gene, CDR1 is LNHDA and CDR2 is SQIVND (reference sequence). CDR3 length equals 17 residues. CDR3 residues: CASSLIPGTGDYNEQFF. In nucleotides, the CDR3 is TGTGCCAGTAGTCTAATCCCCGGGACAGGAGATTACAATGAGCAGTTCTTC.

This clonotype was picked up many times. CDR3 region: CASSSHYRGQVNQPQHF. The DNA for the CDR3 is TGTGCCAGCAGTTCCCACTACAGGGGGCAAGTCAATCAGCCCCAGCATTTT. The chain joins TRBV12-3 or TRBV12-4 to TRBJ1-5, with TRBD1 identical over 9 bases. The CDR3 is made up of 17 amino acids. Trimming at V came to 4 bases and at J to 3 bases, leaving 10 bases not matched to a gene.

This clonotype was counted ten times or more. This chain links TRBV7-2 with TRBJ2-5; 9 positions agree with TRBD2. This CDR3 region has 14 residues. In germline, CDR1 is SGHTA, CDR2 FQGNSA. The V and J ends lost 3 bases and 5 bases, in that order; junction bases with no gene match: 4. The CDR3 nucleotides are TGTGCCAGCAGCTTTAGCGGGAGAGGGGAGACCCAGTACTTC. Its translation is CASSFSGRGETQYF.

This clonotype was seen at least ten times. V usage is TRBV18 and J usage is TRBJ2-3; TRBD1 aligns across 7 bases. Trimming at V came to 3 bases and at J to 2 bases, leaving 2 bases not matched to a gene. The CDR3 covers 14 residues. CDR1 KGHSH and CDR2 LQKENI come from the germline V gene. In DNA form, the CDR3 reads TGTGCCAGCTCACCGGACAGGACCACAGATACGCAGTATTTT. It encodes CASSPDRTTDTQYF.

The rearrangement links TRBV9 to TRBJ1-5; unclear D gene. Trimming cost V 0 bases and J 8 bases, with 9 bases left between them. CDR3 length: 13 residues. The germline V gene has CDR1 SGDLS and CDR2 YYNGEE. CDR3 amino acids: CASSVGASEPQHF. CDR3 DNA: TGTGCCAGCAGCGTAGGGGCCTCGGAGCCCCAGCATTTT.

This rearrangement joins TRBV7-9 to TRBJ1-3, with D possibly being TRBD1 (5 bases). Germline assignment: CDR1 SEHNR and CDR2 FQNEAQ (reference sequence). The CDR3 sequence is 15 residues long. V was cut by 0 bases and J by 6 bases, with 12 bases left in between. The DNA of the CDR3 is TGTGCCAGCAGCTTAGCGCTCAGGGAGGAAAACACCATATATTTT. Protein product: CASSLALREENTIYF.

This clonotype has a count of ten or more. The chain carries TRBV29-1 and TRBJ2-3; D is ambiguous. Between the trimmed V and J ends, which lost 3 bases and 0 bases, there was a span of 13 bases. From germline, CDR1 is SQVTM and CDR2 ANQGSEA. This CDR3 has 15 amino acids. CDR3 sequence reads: CSVDGRLTSTDTQYF. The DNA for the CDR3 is TGCAGCGTTGATGGAAGATTAACTAGCACAGATACGCAGTATTTT.

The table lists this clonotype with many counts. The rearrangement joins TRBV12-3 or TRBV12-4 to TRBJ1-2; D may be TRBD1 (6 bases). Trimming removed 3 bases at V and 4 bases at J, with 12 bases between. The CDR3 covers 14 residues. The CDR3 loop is CASSLEGGFYGYTF. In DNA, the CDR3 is TGTGCCAGCAGTTTGGAGGGGGGATTCTATGGCTACACCTTC.

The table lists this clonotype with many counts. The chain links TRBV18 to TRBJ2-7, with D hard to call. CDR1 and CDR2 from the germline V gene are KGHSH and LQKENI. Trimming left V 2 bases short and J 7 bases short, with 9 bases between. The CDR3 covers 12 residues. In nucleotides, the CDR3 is TGTGCCAGCTCACCAGGGCGCCCGGAGCAGTACTTC. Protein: CASSPGRPEQYF.

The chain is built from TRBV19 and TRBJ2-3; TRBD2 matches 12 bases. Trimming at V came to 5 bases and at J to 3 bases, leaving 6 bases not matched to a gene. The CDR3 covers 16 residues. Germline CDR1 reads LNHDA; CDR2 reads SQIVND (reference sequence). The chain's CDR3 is CASSLTTSGSTDTQYF. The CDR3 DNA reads TGTGCCAGTAGTCTAACGACTAGCGGGAGTACAGATACGCAGTATTTT.

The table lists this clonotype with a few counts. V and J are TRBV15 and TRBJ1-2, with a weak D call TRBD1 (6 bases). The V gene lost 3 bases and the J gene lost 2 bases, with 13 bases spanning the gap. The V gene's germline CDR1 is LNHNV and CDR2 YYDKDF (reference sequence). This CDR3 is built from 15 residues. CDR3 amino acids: CATSREGGGNYGYTF. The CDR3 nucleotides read TGTGCCACCAGCAGGGAGGGAGGGGGAAACTATGGCTACACCTTC. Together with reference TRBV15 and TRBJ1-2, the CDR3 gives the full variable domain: DAMVIQNPRYQVTQFGKPVTLSCSQTLNHNVMYWYQQKSSQAPKLLFHYYDKDFNNEADTPDNFQSRRPNTSFCFLDIRSPGLGDTAMYLCATSREGGGNYGYTFGSGTRLTVV.

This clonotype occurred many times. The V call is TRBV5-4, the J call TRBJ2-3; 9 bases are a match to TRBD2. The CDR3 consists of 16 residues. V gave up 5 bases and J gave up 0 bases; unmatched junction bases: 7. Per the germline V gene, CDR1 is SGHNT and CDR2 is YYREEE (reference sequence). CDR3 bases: TGTGCCAGCAGAGAGGCTAGCGGGATGAGCACAGATACGCAGTATTTT. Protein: CASREASGMSTDTQYF.

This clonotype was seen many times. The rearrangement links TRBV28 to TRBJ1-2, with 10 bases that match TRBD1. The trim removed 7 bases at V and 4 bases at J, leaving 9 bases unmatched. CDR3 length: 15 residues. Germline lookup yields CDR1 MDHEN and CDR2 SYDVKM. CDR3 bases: TGTGCCAGCATATCCCGGGACAGGGGCTTCTATGGCTACACCTTC. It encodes CASISRDRGFYGYTF.

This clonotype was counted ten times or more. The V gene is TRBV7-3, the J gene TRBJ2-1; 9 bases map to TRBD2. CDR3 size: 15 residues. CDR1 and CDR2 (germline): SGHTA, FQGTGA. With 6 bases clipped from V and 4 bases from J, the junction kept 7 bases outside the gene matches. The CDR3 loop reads CASRFPTSGYNEQFF. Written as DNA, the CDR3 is TGTGCCAGCAGGTTCCCGACTAGCGGATACAATGAGCAGTTCTTC.